This TCR beta chain was profiled in a study of cytomegalovirus exposure and HLA in healthy donors. Across the study: A data release that came early held roughly 85 million unique TCRs from HLA-typed donors.

With 60 Vbeta and 13 Jbeta primers, the PCR was carried out. Method: immunoSEQ multiplex PCR; TCRdb's copy keeps in-frame clones and lacks some. The sample includes 55,000 to 85,000 clones. The CDR3 is 14 residues long. Germline V CDR1 and CDR2: SGHAT, FQNNGV. With 5 bases clipped from V and 2 bases from J, the junction kept 2 bases outside the gene matches. The receptor's source is a female donor in good health and CMV-seropositive. This sequence joins TRBV11-2 and TRBJ2-7; 11 bases are a match to TRBD2. Sequencing was performed on PBMCs. The CDR3 bases are TGTGCCAGCAGCCGGACTAGCGGGCCCTACGAGCAGTACTTC. This encodes CASSRTSGPYEQYF.